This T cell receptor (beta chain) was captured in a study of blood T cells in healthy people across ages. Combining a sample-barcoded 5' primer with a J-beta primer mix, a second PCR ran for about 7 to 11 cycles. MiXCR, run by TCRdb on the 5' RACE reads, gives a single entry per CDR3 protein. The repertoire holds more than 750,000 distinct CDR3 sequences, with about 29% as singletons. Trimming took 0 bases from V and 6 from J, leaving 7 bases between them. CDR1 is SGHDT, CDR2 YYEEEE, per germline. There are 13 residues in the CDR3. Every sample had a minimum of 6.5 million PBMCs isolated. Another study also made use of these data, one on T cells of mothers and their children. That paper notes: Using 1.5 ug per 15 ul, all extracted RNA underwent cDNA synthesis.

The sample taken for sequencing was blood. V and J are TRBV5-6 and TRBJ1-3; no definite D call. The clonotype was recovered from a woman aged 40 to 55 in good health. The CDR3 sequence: CASSLDGVNTIYF. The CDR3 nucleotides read TGTGCCAGCAGCTTGGATGGGGTAAACACCATATATTTT.